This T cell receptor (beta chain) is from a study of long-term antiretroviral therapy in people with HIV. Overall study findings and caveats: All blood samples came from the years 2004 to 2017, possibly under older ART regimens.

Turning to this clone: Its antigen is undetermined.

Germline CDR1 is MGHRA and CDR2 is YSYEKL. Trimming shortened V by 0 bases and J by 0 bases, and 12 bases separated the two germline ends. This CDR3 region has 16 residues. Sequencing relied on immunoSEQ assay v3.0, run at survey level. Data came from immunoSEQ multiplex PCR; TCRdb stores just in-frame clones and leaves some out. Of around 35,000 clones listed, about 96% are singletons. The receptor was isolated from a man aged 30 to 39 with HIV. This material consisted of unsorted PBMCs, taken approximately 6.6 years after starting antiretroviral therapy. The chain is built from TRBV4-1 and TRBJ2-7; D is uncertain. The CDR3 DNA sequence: TGCGCCAGCAGCCAAGAGCCCGGTCCCAGCTCCTACGAGCAGTACTTC. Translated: CASSQEPGPSSYEQYF.